Below are 21 T cell receptor beta chains sequenced from a single sample in a study of blood T cell repertoires in COVID-19. Some clones are missing from TCRdb's copy, which holds only in-frame ones; the method was immunoSEQ multiplex PCR. Here the sample spans some 150,000 clones, about 88% being singletons. Material: PBMCs or T cells enriched from blood (not recorded which). These receptors all stem from a human donor with acute COVID-19. The donor label of this sample is uncertain.

The genes are TRBV19 and TRBJ2-3; D possibly corresponds to TRBD1 (5 bases). Trimming took 4 bases from V and 0 from J, leaving 8 bases between them. The germline CDR1 and CDR2 sequences are LNHDA and SQIVND (reference sequence). The CDR3 contains 14 residues. The CDR3 region is CASSSGASTDTQYF. CDR3 nucleotide sequence: TGTGCCAGTAGTAGTGGGGCTAGCACAGATACGCAGTATTTT. Full variable domain (rest looked up from reference TRBV19 and TRBJ2-3): DGGITQSPKYLFRKEGQNVTLSCEQNLNHDAMYWYRQDPGQGLRLIYYSQIVNDFQKGDIAEGYSVSREKKESFPLTVTSAQKNPTAFYLCASSSGASTDTQYFGPGTRLTVL.

The gene calls are TRBV6-5 and TRBJ1-4, with 9 positions matching TRBD1. Germline assignment: CDR1 MNHEY and CDR2 SVGAGI. V lost 6 bases, J lost 5 bases, and 7 bases stayed unmatched. The CDR3 sequence is 15 residues long. The CDR3 sequence is CASRNTGTGNEKLFF. The CDR3 region has the DNA TGTGCCAGCAGGAACACCGGGACAGGGAATGAAAAACTGTTTTTT.

A note on this clone: Other DNA sequences of this sample code for an identical CDR3. V is TRBV12-3 or TRBV12-4 and J is TRBJ1-2, with D possibly being TRBD1 (5 bases). This CDR3 is built from 13 residues. V was shortened by 3 bases and J by 4 bases, with 9 bases between the two germline ends. DNA for the CDR3: TGTGCCAGCAGTTTGGGGGGTGTCTATGGCTACACCTTC. Its protein is CASSLGGVYGYTF.

V gene TRBV5-6 combines with J gene TRBJ1-6; 9 nucleotides line up with TRBD1. J was trimmed by 7 bases and V by 4 bases; bases with no gene match: 9. The CDR3 totals 16 residues. Germline V gene data show CDR1 as SGHDT and CDR2 as YYEEEE. CDR3 DNA: TGTGCCAGCAGCAAGGGGACAGGGTCAGTAAATTCACCCCTCCACTTT. As protein: CASSKGTGSVNSPLHF.

The chain is built from TRBV7-6 and TRBJ2-7, with a possible D match to TRBD2 (6 bases). There are 14 residues in the CDR3. V was cut by 5 bases and J by 0 bases, with 11 bases left in between. Germline V gene sequence: CDR1 SGHVS, CDR2 FNYEAQ. The CDR3 DNA follows: TGTGCCAGCAGCAAGGGACTCCTCTCCTACGAGCAGTACTTC. Protein sequence: CASSKGLLSYEQYF.

The genes are TRBV24-1 and TRBJ2-5, with 8 positions matching TRBD2. Germline V gives CDR1 KGHDR, CDR2 SFDVKD. The CDR3 is 13 residues long. With 7 bases clipped from V and 7 bases from J, the junction kept 7 bases outside the gene matches. The CDR3 DNA reads TGTGCCACCAGGGACAGCGGGGGTGGGACCCAGTACTTC. Residues: CATRDSGGGTQYF.

The chain links TRBV27 to TRBJ2-3, with TRBD2 matching 11 bases. Trimming cost V 8 bases and J 5 bases; bases outside gene matches: 9. Per germline, CDR1 MNHEY and CDR2 SMNVEV (reference sequence). This CDR3 region has 15 residues. CDR3 region: CASRPSGGFLDTQYF. The CDR3, as DNA: TGTGCCAGCCGCCCTAGCGGGGGGTTTTTAGATACGCAGTATTTT.

The chain links TRBV18 to TRBJ1-2, with TRBD1 identical over 9 bases. Trimming cost V 4 bases and J 4 bases; bases outside gene matches: 4. CDR3 length: 14 amino acids. Looked up from germline, CDR1 is KGHSH and CDR2 is LQKENI. CDR3 nucleotide sequence: TGTGCCAGCTCACAGGACAGGGGTAGCTATGGCTACACCTTC. Protein product: CASSQDRGSYGYTF.

The chain joins TRBV9 to TRBJ1-5; D is ambiguous. Trimming pared 4 bases from V and 1 base from J, leaving 9 bases between. Germline V gene data show CDR1 as SGDLS and CDR2 as YYNGEE. CDR3 length: 14 residues. CDR3 residues: CASSRTESNQPQHF. The CDR3 coding sequence is TGTGCCAGCAGCCGGACTGAAAGCAATCAGCCCCAGCATTTT.

The chain is built from TRBV19 and TRBJ2-1; TRBD2 matches at 8 bases. The germline V gene encodes CDR1 LNHDA and CDR2 SQIVND (reference sequence). V lost 5 bases to trimming and J lost 4 bases; unmatched junction nucleotides: 7. The CDR3 is made up of 15 amino acids. The CDR3 sequence is CASSVVAGRYNEQFF. For the CDR3, the DNA is TGTGCCAGTAGTGTAGTAGCGGGGCGTTACAATGAGCAGTTCTTC.

This chain joins TRBV29-1 and TRBJ2-7; maybe TRBD2 (6 bases). The V end lost 5 bases, the J end lost 3 bases, and 11 bases lay between the germline ends. CDR3 length: 12 amino acids. Germline lookup yields CDR1 SQVTM and CDR2 ANQGSEA. The CDR3 sequence: CSVTAGGYEQYF. CDR3 bases: TGCAGCGTTACAGCCGGGGGCTACGAGCAGTACTTC.

This clone was counted once. The chain is built from TRBV19 and TRBJ1-5; tentatively, D is TRBD1 (6 bases). The germline V and J ends were trimmed by 9 bases and 0 bases, with 12 bases remaining between them. The CDR3 loop spans 14 amino acids. CDR1 is LNHDA, CDR2 SQIVND, per germline (reference sequence). The CDR3 spells CASGTQYSNQPQHF. DNA of the CDR3: TGTGCCAGCGGGACACAGTATAGCAATCAGCCCCAGCATTTT.

The gene calls are TRBV10-3 and TRBJ2-7; 8 bases fit TRBD2. V dropped 6 bases and J dropped 0; count of bases not matched to a gene: 4. CDR3 length: 14 amino acids. Germline assignment: CDR1 ENHRY and CDR2 SYGVKD. The CDR3 sequence: CAISGGGSSYEQYF. Written as DNA, the CDR3 is TGTGCCATCAGCGGGGGGGGGAGCTCCTACGAGCAGTACTTC.

This rearrangement joins TRBV6-5 to TRBJ2-5, with D perhaps matching TRBD1 (6 bases). The CDR3 consists of 14 residues. Germline V CDR1 and CDR2: MNHEY, SVGAGI. The V gene lost 10 bases and the J gene lost 0 bases, with 15 bases spanning the gap. The CDR3 here is CATTPGTNQETQYF. The CDR3 DNA reads as TGTGCCACCACCCCCGGGACAAACCAAGAGACCCAGTACTTC.

The chain links TRBV4-2 to TRBJ1-5; tentative D call: TRBD1 (6 bases). Germline-derived CDR1 and CDR2 are LGHNA and YNFKEQ. Trimming took 0 bases from V and 9 from J, leaving 15 bases between them. CDR3 length: 15 amino acids. The CDR3 loop reads CASSQERAGDGPQHF. Written as DNA, the CDR3 is TGTGCCAGCAGCCAAGAGAGGGCAGGGGATGGGCCCCAGCATTTT.

The chain links TRBV4-1 to TRBJ1-2; 9 nucleotides align to TRBD1. The CDR3 has 21 amino acids. The germline CDR1 and CDR2 sequences are MGHRA and YSYEKL. The junction had 21 bases not matched to a gene; V was cut back by 0 bases and J by 4 bases. The CDR3 region is CASSQEALTGQGLDVGYGYTF. Here the CDR3 DNA reads TGCGCCAGCAGCCAAGAGGCCCTCACCGGACAGGGGCTCGATGTCGGCTATGGCTACACCTTC.

The chain carries TRBV7-3 and TRBJ2-3; 7 nucleotides align to TRBD2. V dropped 5 bases and J dropped 2; count of bases not matched to a gene: 10. CDR1 is SGHTA, CDR2 FQGTGA, per germline. The CDR3 covers 16 residues. The CDR3 nucleotides are TGTGCCAGCAGCCTGAGTCCGGGGGGACTCACAGATACGCAGTATTTT. Protein: CASSLSPGGLTDTQYF.

The chain employs TRBV20-1 and TRBJ2-7; TRBD2 agrees at 12 bases. The germline V gene has CDR1 DFQATT and CDR2 SNEGSKA (reference sequence). The V and J ends lost 3 bases and 2 bases, in that order; junction bases with no gene match: 5. The CDR3 loop spans 15 amino acids. This CDR3 reads CSASALAGGPYEQYF. CDR3 bases: TGCAGTGCTAGTGCCCTAGCGGGGGGGCCCTACGAGCAGTACTTC.

V usage is TRBV3-1 (or the pseudogene TRBV3-2) and J usage is TRBJ1-2, with a weak D call TRBD1 (5 bases). V was clipped by 2 bases and J by 5 bases, with 15 bases between them. The CDR3 is 15 amino acids. The germline V gene encodes CDR1 LGHDT and CDR2 YNNKEL (reference sequence). The CDR3 nucleotides read TGTGCCAGCAGCCAAACCCAGGGAATAGGTTATGGCTACACCTTC. Protein: CASSQTQGIGYGYTF.

V gene TRBV20-1 combines with J gene TRBJ1-2; tentative D call: TRBD1 (6 bases). This CDR3 comprises 11 residues. Germline CDR1 is DFQATT and CDR2 is SNEGSKA (reference sequence). Trimming cost V 7 bases and J 8 bases, with 14 bases left between them. The CDR3 nucleotides read TGCAGTGTCAGGGTTGACAGGGGCTACACCTTC. Protein: CSVRVDRGYTF.

In its sample, this clone was seen once. The chain carries TRBV6-5 and TRBJ2-7; no firm D call. Trimming stripped 4 bases from V and 5 bases from J, with 6 bases between. Germline CDR1 and CDR2: MNHEY and SVGAGI. The CDR3 loop spans 11 amino acids. The CDR3 loop is CASSFSDEQYF. CDR3 in DNA: TGTGCCAGCAGTTTTTCCGACGAGCAGTACTTC.